Detailed here is one T cell receptor beta chain. It has no known antigen specificity. The sample holds no much larger clone one base away, and base qualities are not on file. The immunoSEQ Assay was the method used to sequence TCRbeta CDR3 regions. After extraction, genomic DNA underwent amplification by bias-controlled multiplex PCR, followed by high-throughput sequencing. As for the original processing: To quantify the absolute abundance of each unique TCRbeta CDR3 region, sequences were collapsed and filtered. T cell fraction was estimated by normalizing TCRbeta template counts to usable DNA, with usable DNA measured through amplification of reference genes found in all nucleated cells. Repertoire TCRs were annotated as SARS-CoV-2-specific when V gene, CDR3 amino acid sequence and J gene were exactly matched to a known reactive TCR set. The reference SARS-CoV-2 TCR set came from MIRA and was filtered for enrichment in COVID-19-positive ImmuneCODE repertoires, removing public or cross-reactive TCRs. Using the MIRA antigens, annotated TCRs were further analysed by specific ORF or by position within an ORF. Depth was the summed frequency of annotated unique rearrangements, while breadth was defined as annotated unique rearrangements over total unique productive rearrangements. TCR breadth was compared between groups using two-sided Wilcoxon rank-sum tests. This immuneACCESS table, as held by TCRdb, lists in-frame sequences with V and J called but not all clones. Of the missing ones, under half trace to an unresolved V gene in checked studies; the others have no known cause. Clone size and V and J calls were adopted from that table, with D and trimming inferred from the DNA. The sample table records 510,000 or so clones; around 85% of these occur just once. The ten most abundant clones make up 10% to 15% of the sample.

The germline V and J ends show losses of 6 bases and 4 bases respectively, and no gene match explains 3 bases of the junction. The CDR3 has 13 amino acids, counting the end cysteine and phenylalanine. Here the CDR3 DNA is all that survives: 39 bases in frame from base 1. Reading the germline V gene gives CDR1 MGHDK and CDR2 SYGVNS. This specimen belongs to a study of Ad26.COV2.S vaccination and SARS-CoV-2 variants (dated by TCRdb to 2020 to 2022). About the study as a whole: Vaccine-arm donors came from COV1001, a multicentre, randomized, double-blind, placebo-controlled phase I-IIa trial of Ad26.COV2.S in healthy adults. The TCR-sequenced set comprised around 30 samples: approximately 19 Ad26.COV2.S vaccine recipients, 5 placebo recipients and 8 SARS-CoV-2 convalescent individuals. Participants in the trial were split at random into five groups of five each, receiving low-dose or high-dose Ad26.COV2.S once or twice, or else placebo on both occasions. Sequencing of the TCRbeta repertoire served to evaluate the specificity and breadth of SARS-CoV-2-reactive T cell receptors following Ad26.COV2.S vaccination. Throughout the experiments and outcome assessment, investigators stayed blinded to trial group allocation. Dosing of Ad26.COV2.S was intramuscular, at either 5x10^10 or 1x10^11 viral particles, delivered as one shot or as two shots spaced 56 days apart. Broad study findings and their caveats: Vaccine and placebo recipients had comparable non-spike TCR breadth, which fits with the vaccine containing only spike. After vaccination, substantial breadth of spike-specific CD8+ and CD4+ T cell responses was reported. The authors noted that the TCR breadth and depth analyses may have underestimated total T cell responses. The study lacked the statistical power to compare responses across vaccine doses or regimens. Compared with placebo recipients, Ad26.COV2.S recipients showed higher spike-specific TCR breadth (P = 0.0014).

In light of the paper, this sample's treatment or condition label describes: approximately 18 received Ad26.COV2.S at low or high dose, single or two shots; several received placebo; per-sample allocation not given. For vaccine and placebo recipients, the sequenced repertoires came from samples collected on day 63 after the first injection. In Cohort 1b, fewer than 30 adults aged 18-55 years were enrolled at a single site in Boston, USA, between 29 July and 7 August 2020. Ad26.COV2.S was a replication-incompetent adenovirus type 26 vector that expressed a prefusion-stabilized SARS-CoV-2 spike protein derived from the original Wuhan strain.

The receptor was derived from a person aged 18-65 years who received the Ad26.COV2.S COVID-19 vaccine or a placebo. The sequence joins TRBV25-1 to TRBJ2-7, with 10 bases matching TRBD2. This sample comprised peripheral blood, obtained in a trial of Ad26.COV2.S vaccine versus placebo. Here the CDR3 is given as CASSLTSGYEQYF. The DNA reads as follows: TGTGCCAGCAGCCTGACTAGCGGGTACGAGCAGTACTTC.